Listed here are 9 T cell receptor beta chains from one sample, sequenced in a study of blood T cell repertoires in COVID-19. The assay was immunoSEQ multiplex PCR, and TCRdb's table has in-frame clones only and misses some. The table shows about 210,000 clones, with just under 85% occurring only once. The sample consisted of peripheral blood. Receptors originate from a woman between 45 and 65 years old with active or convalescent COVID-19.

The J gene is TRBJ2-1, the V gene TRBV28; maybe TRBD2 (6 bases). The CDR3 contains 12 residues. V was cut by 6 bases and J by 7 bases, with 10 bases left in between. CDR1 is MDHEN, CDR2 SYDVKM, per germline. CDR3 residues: CASSPGGNEQFF. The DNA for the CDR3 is TGTGCCAGCAGCCCCGGGGGTAATGAGCAGTTCTTC. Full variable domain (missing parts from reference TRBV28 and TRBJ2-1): DVKVTQSSRYLVKRTGEKVFLECVQDMDHENMFWYRQDPGLGLRLIYFSYDVKMKEKGDIPEGYSVSREKKERFSLILESASTNQTSMYLCASSPGGNEQFFGPGTRLTVL.

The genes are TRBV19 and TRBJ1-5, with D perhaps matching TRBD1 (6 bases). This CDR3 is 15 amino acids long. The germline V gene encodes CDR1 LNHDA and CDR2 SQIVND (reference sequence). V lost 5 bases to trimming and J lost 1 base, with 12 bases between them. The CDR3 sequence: CASSGGTLSNQPQHF. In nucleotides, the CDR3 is TGTGCCAGTAGTGGTGGGACACTGAGCAATCAGCCCCAGCATTTT.

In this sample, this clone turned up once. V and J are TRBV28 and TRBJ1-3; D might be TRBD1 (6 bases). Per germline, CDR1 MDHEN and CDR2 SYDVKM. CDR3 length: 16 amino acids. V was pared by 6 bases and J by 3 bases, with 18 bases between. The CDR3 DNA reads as TGTGCCAGCAGGACCCCTGGGACACCCTTTGGAAACACCATATATTTT. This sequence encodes CASRTPGTPFGNTIYF.

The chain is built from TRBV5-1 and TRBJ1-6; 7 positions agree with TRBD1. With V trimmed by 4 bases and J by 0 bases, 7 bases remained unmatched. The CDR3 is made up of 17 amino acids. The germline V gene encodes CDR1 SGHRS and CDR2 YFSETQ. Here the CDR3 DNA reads TGCGCCAGCAGCGGAGGACAGGTTAGCTCCTATAATTCACCCCTCCACTTT. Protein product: CASSGGQVSSYNSPLHF. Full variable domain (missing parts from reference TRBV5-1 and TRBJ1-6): KAGVTQTPRYLIKTRGQQVTLSCSPISGHRSVSWYQQTPGQGLQFLFEYFSETQRNKGNFPGRFSGRQFSNSRSEMNVSTLELGDSALYLCASSGGQVSSYNSPLHFGNGTRLTVT.

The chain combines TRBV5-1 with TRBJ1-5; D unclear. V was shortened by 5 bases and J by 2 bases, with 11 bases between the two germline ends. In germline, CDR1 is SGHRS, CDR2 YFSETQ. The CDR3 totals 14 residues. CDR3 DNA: TGCGCCAGCAGACCAAACACAGGCAATCAGCCCCAGCATTTT. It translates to CASRPNTGNQPQHF.

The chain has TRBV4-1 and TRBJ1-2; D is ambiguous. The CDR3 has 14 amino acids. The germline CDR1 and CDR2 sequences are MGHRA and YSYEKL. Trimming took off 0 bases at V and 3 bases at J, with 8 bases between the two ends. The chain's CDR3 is CASSQDGRDYGYTF. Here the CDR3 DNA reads TGCGCCAGCAGCCAAGATGGGCGGGACTATGGCTACACCTTC.

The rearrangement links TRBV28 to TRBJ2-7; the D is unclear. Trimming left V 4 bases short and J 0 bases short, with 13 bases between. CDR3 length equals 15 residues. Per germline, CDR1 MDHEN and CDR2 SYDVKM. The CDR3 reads CASSSAGEGSYEQYV. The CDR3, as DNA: TGTGCCAGCAGTTCCGCTGGAGAAGGCTCCTACGAGCAGTACGTC.

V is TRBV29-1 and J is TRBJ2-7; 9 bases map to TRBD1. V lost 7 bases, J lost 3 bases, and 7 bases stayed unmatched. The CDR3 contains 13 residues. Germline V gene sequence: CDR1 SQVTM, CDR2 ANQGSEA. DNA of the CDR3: TGCAGCGCCACCGGACAGGGGAACTACGAGCAGTACTTC. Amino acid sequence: CSATGQGNYEQYF.

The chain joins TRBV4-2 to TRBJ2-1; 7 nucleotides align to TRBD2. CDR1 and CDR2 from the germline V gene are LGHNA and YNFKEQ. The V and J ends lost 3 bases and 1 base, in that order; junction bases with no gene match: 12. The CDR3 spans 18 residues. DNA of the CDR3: TGTGCCAGCAGCCATTCGTTTCTAGCGGTGGGTTCCTACAATGAGCAGTTCTTC. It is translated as CASSHSFLAVGSYNEQFF.